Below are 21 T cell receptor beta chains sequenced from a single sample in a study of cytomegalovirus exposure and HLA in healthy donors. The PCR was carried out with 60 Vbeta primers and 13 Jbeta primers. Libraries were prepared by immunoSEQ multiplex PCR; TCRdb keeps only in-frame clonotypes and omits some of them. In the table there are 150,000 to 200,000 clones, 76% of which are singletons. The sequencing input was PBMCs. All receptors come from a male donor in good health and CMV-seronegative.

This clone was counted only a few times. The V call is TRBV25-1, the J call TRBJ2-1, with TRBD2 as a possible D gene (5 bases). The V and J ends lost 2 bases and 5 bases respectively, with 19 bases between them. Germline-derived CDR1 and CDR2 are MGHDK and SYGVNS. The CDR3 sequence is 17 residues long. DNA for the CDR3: TGTGCCAGCAGTGAAGAGAGCCGAGAAGAGGGTAACAATGAGCAGTTCTTC. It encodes CASSEESREEGNNEQFF.

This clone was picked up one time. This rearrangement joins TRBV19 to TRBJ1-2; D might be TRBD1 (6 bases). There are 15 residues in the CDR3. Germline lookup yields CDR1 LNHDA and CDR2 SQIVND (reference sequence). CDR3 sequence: CGASPARTANYGYTF. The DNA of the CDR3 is TGTGGTGCGAGCCCCGCCAGGACAGCTAACTATGGCTACACCTTC.

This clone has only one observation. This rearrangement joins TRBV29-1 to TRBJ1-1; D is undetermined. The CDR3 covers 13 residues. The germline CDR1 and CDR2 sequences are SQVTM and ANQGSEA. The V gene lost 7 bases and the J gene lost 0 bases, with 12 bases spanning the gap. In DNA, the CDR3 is TGCAGCGGTACCTCGAGAGTGAACACTGAAGCTTTCTTT. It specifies CSGTSRVNTEAFF. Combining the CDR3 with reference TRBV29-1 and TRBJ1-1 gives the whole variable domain SAVISQKPSRDICQRGTSLTIQCQVDSQVTMMFWYRQQPGQSLTLIATANQGSEATYESGFVIDKFPISRPNLTFSTLTVSNMSPEDSSIYLCSGTSRVNTEAFFGQGTRLTVV.

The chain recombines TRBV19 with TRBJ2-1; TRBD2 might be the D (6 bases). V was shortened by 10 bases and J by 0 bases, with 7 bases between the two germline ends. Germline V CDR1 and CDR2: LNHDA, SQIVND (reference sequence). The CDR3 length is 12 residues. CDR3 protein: CATGVSYNEQFF. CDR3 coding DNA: TGTGCCACGGGGGTCTCCTACAATGAGCAGTTCTTC.

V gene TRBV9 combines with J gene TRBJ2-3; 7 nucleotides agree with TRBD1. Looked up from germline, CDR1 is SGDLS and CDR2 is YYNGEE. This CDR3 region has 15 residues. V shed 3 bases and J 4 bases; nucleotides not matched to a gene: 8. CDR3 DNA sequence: TGTGCCAGCAGCGCCTTCGAGGGGGCCTCAGATACGCAGTATTTT. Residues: CASSAFEGASDTQYF.

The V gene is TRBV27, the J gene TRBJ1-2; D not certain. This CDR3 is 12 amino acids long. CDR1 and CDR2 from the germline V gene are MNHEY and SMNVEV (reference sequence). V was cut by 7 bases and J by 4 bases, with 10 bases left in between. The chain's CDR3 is CASTSPGYGYTF. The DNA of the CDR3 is TGTGCCAGCACCTCTCCGGGCTATGGCTACACCTTC.

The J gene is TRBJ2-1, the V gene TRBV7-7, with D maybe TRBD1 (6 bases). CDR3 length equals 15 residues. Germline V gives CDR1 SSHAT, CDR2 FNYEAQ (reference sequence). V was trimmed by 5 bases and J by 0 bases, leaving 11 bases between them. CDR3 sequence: CASSPQGSSYNEQFF. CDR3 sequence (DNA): TGTGCCAGCAGCCCCCAGGGGAGCTCCTACAATGAGCAGTTCTTC.

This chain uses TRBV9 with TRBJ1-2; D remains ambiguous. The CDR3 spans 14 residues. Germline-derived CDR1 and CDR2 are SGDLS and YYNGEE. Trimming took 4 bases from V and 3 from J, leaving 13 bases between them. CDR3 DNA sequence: TGTGCCAGCAGCACGAACCGCGATGACTATGGCTACACCTTC. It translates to CASSTNRDDYGYTF.

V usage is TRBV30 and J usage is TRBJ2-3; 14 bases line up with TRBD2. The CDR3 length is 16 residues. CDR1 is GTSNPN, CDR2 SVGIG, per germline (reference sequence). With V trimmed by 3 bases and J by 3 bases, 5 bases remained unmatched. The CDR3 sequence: CAWSRGLAGVTDTQYF. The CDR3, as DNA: TGTGCCTGGAGCCGGGGACTAGCGGGAGTTACAGATACGCAGTATTTT.

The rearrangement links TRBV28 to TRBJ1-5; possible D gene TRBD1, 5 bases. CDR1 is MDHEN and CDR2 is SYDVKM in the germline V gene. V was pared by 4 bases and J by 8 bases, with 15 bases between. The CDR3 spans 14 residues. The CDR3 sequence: CASSSPGLVEPQHF. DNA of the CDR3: TGTGCCAGCAGTTCTCCAGGGCTTGTAGAGCCCCAGCATTTT.

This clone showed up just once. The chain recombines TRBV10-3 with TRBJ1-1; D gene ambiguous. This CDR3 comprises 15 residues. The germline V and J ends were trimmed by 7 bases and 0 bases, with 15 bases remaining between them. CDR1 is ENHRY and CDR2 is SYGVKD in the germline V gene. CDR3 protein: CAITEPGGVNTEAFF. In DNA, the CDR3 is TGTGCCATCACCGAACCAGGAGGAGTGAACACTGAAGCTTTCTTT.

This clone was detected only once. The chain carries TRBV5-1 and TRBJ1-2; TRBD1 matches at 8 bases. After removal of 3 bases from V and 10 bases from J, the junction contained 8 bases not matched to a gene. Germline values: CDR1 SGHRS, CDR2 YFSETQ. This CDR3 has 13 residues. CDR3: CASSSQGADVYTF. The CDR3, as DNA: TGCGCCAGCAGCTCCCAGGGGGCTGATGTCTACACCTTC.

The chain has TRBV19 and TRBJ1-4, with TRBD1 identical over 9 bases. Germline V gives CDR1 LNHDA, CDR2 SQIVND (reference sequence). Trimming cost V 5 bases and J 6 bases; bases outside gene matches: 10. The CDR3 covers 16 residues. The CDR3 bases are TGTGCCAGTAGTCTCGAGTCGACAGGGGGGGATGAAAAACTGTTTTTT. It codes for CASSLESTGGDEKLFF.

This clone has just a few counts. The CDR3 loop reads CASKRSGEGNTIYF. The CDR3 nucleotides read TGTGCCAGCAAGCGCTCGGGGGAAGGAAACACCATATATTTT. The chain combines TRBV11-3 with TRBJ1-3; TRBD1 might be the D (5 bases). CDR1 and CDR2 (germline): SGHNT, YENEEA. The V end was cut by 7 bases, the J end by 4 bases, with 14 bases between. The CDR3 extends over 14 amino acids.

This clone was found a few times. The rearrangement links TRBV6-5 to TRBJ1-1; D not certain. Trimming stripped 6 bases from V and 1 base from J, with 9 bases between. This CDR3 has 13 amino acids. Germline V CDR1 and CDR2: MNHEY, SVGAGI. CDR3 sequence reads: CASRQQRNTEAFF. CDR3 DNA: TGTGCCAGCAGACAACAACGGAACACTGAAGCTTTCTTT.

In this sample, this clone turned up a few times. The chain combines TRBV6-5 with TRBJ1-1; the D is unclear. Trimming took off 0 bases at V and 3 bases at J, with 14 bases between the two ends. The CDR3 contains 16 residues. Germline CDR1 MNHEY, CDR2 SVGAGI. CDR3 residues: CASSYSPEAVYTEAFF. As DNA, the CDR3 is TGTGCCAGCAGTTACTCCCCAGAGGCGGTCTACACTGAAGCTTTCTTT.

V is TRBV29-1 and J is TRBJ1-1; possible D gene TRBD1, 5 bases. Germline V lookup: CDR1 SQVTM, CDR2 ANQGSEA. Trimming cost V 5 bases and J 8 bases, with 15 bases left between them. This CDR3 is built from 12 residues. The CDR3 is CSVTPVGGEAFF. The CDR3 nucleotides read TGCAGCGTTACACCTGTCGGGGGGGAAGCTTTCTTT.

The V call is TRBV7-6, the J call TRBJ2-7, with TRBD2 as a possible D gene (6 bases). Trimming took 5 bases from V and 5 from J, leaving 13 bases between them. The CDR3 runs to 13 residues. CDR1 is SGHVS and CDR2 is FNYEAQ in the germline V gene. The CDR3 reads CASSPRTGDEQYF. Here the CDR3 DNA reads TGTGCCAGCAGCCCTAGGACGGGAGACGAGCAGTACTTC. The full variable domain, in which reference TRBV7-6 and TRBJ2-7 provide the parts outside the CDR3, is GAGVSQSPRYKVTKRGQDVALRCDPISGHVSLYWYRQALGQGPEFLTYFNYEAQQDKSGLPNDRFSAERPEGSISTLTIQRTEQRDSAMYRCASSPRTGDEQYFGPGTRLTVT.

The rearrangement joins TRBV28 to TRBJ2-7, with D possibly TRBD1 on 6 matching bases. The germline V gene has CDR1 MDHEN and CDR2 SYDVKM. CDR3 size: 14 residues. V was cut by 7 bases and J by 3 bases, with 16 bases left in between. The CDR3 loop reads CASNERTVYYEQYF. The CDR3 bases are TGTGCCAGCAACGAAAGGACAGTTTACTACGAGCAGTACTTC.

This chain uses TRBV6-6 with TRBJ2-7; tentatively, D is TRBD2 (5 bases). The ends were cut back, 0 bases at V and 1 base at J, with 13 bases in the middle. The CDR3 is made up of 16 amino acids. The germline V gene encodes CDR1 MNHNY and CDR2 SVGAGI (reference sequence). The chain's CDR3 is CASSYSLRDFSYEQYF. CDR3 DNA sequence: TGTGCCAGCAGTTACTCGTTGAGGGATTTTTCCTACGAGCAGTACTTC.

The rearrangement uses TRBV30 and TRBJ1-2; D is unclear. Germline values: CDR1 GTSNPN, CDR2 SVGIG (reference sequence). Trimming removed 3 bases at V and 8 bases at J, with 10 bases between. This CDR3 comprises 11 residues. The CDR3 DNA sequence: TGTGCCTGGAGGCTCCTCAGGGGCTACACCTTC. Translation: CAWRLLRGYTF.